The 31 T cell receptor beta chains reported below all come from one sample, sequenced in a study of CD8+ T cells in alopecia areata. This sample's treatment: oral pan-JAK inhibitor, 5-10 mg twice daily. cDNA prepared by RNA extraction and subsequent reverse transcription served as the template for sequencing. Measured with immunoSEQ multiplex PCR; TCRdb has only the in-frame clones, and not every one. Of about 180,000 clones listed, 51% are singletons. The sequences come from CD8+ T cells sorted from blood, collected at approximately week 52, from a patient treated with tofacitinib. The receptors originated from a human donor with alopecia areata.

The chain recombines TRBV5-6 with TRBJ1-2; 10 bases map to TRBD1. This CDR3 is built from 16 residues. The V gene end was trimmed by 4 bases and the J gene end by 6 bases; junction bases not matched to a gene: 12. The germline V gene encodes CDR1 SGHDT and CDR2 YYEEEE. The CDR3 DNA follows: TGTGCCAGCAGCCTATCAGACAGGGGGCCTGTGGATGGCTACACCTTC. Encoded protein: CASSLSDRGPVDGYTF.

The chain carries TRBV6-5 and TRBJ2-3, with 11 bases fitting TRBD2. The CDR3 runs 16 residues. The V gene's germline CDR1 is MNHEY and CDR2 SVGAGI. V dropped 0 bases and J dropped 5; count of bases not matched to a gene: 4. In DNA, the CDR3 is TGTGCCAGCAGTTACTCTGTAGCGGGGGGGCGAGATACGCAGTATTTT. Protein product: CASSYSVAGGRDTQYF.

This CDR3 is CAWIPGTAITGELFF. The CDR3 coding sequence is TGTGCCTGGATCCCCGGGACAGCAATCACCGGGGAGCTGTTTTTT. The chain uses TRBV30 and TRBJ2-2, with TRBD1 matching over 7 bases. The CDR3 has 15 amino acids. The V segment lost 4 bases and the J segment 4 bases; nucleotides outside the gene matches: 9. Germline lookup yields CDR1 GTSNPN and CDR2 SVGIG (reference sequence). Full variable domain (rest looked up from reference TRBV30 and TRBJ2-2): SQTIHQWPATLVQPVGSPLSLECTVEGTSNPNLYWYRQAAGRGLQLLFYSVGIGQISSEVPQNLSASRPQDRQFILSSKKLLLSDSGFYLCAWIPGTAITGELFFGEGSRLTVL.

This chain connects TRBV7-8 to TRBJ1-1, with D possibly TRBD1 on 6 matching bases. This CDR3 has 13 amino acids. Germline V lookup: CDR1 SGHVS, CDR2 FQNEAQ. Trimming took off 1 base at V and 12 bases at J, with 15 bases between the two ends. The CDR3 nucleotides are TGTGCCAGCAGCTTAGTGGGAGGGGGGTTTCCTTTCTTT. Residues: CASSLVGGGFPFF.

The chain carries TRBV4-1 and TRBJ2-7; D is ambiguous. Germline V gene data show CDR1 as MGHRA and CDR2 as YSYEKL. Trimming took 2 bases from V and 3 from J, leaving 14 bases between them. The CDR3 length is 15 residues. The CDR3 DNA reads TGCGCCAGCAGCCAAATCCCAACCGATGTCTACGAGCAGTACTTC. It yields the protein CASSQIPTDVYEQYF.

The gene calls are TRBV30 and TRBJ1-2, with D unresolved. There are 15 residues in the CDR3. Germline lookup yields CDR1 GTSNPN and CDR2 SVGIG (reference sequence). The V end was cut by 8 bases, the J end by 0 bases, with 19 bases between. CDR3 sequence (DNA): TGTGCCGTATCGACTAGCCTCGAAGCTAACTATGGCTACACCTTC. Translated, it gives CAVSTSLEANYGYTF.

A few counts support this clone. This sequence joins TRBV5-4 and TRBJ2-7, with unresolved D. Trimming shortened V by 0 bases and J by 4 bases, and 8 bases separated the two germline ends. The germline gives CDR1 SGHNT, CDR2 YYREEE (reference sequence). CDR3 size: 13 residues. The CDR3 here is CASSLGGTYEQYF. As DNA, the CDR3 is TGTGCCAGCAGCTTGGGGGGTACTTACGAGCAGTACTTC.

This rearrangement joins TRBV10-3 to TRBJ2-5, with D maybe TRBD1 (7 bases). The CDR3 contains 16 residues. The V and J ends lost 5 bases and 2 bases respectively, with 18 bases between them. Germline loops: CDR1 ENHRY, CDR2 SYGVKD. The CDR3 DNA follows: TGTGCCATCAGTTTTCAAGGGGGCGGGGTACAAGAGACCCAGTACTTC. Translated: CAISFQGGGVQETQYF.

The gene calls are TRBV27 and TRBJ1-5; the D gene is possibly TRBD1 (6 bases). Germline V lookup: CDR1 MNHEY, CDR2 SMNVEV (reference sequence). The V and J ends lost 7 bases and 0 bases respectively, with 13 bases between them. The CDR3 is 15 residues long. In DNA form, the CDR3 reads TGTGCCAGCAAAACATACAGGGATAGCAATCAGCCCCAGCATTTT. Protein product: CASKTYRDSNQPQHF.

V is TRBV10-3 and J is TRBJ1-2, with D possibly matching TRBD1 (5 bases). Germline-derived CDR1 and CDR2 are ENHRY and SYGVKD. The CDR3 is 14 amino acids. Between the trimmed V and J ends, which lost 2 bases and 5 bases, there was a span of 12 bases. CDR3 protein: CAISEGHRVYGYTF. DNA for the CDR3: TGTGCCATCAGTGAGGGACACCGAGTTTATGGCTACACCTTC.

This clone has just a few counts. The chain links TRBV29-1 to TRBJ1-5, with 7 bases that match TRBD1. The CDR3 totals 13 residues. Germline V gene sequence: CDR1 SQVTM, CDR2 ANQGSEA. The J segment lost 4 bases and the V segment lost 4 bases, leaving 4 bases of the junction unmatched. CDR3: CSVAGGVNQPQHF. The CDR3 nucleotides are TGCAGCGTTGCAGGGGGTGTTAATCAGCCCCAGCATTTT. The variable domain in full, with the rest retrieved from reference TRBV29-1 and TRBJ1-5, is SAVISQKPSRDICQRGTSLTIQCQVDSQVTMMFWYRQQPGQSLTLIATANQGSEATYESGFVIDKFPISRPNLTFSTLTVSNMSPEDSSIYLCSVAGGVNQPQHFGDGTRLSIL.

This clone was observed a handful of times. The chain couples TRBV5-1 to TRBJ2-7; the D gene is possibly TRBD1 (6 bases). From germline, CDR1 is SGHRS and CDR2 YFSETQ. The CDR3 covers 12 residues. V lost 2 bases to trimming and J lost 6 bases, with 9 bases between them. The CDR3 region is CASSFPRGEQYF. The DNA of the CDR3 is TGCGCCAGCAGCTTTCCCAGGGGCGAGCAGTACTTC.

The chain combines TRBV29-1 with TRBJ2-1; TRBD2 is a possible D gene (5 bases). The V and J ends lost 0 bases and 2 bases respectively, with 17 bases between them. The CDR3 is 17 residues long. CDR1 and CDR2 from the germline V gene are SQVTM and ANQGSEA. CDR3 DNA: TGCAGCGTTGAAGATCCGTTTGAGGGCAGCCCCTACAATGAGCAGTTCTTC. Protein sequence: CSVEDPFEGSPYNEQFF.

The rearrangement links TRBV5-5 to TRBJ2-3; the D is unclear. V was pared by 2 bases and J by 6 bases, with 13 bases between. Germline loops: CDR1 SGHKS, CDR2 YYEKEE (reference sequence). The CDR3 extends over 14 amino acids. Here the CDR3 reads CASSFSSIGDTQYF. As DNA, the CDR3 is TGTGCCAGCAGCTTTTCGTCGATCGGTGATACGCAGTATTTT.

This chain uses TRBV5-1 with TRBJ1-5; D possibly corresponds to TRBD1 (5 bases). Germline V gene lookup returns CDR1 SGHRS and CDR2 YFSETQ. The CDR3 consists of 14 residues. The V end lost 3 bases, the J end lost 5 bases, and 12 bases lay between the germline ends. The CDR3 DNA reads TGCGCCAGCAGCTACGGGGGGTCCGATCAGCCCCAGCATTTT. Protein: CASSYGGSDQPQHF.

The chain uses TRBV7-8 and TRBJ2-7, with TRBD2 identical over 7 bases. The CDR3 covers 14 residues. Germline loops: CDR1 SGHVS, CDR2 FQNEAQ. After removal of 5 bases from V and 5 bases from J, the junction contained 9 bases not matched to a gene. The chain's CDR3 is CASSLSGRVDEQYF. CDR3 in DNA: TGTGCCAGCAGCCTAAGTGGGAGGGTGGACGAGCAGTACTTC.

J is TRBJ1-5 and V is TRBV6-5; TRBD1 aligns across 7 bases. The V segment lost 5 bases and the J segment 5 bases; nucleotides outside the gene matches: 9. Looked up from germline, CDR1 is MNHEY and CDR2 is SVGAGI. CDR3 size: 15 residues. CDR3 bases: TGTGCCAGCAGTACCGGGACAGTTATCGATCAGCCCCAGCATTTT. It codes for CASSTGTVIDQPQHF.

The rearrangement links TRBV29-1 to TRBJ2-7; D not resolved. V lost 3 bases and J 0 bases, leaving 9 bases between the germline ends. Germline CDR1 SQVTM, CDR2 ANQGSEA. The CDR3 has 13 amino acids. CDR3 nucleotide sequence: TGCAGCGTTGACAGGCCTAACTCCTACGAGCAGTACTTC. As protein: CSVDRPNSYEQYF.

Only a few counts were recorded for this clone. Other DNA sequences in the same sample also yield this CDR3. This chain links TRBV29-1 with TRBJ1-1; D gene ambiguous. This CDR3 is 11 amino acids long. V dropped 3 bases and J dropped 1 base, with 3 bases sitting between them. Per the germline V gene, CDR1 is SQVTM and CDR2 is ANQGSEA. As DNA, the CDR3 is TGCAGCGTTGAGAGGAACACTGAAGCTTTCTTT. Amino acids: CSVERNTEAFF.

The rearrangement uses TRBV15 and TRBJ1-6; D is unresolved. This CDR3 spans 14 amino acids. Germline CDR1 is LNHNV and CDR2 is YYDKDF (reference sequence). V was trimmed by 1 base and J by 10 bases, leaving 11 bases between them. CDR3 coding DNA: TGTGCCACCAGCAGAGCGAACAGAGAATCACCCCTCCACTTT. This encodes CATSRANRESPLHF.

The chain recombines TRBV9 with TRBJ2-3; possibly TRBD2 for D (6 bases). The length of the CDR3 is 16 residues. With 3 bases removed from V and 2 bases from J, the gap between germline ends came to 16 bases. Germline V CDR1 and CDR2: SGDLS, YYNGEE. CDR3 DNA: TGTGCCAGCAGCGGCGTCGGGGGAGGACACACAGATACGCAGTATTTT. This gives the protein CASSGVGGGHTDTQYF.

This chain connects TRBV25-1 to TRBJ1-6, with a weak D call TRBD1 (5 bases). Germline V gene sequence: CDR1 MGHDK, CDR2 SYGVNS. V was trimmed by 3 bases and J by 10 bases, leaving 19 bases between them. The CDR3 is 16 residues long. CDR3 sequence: CASSDGGRVGRSPLHF. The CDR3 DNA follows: TGTGCCAGCAGTGACGGTGGCAGGGTAGGACGGTCACCCCTCCACTTT.

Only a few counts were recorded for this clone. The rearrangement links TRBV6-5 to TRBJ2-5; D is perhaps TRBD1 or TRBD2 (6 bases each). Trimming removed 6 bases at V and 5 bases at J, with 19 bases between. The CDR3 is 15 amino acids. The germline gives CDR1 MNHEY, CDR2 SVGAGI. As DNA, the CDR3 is TGTGCCAGCAGCCTGAATCGGGGGCGCGATGAGACCCAGTACTTC. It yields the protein CASSLNRGRDETQYF.

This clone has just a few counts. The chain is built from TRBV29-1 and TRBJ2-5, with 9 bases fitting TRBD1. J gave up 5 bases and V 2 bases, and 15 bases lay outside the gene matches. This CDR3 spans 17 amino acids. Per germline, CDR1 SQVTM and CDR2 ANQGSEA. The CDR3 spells CSVEPPPTGGWVETQYF. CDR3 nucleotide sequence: TGCAGCGTTGAACCGCCGCCGACAGGGGGGTGGGTGGAGACCCAGTACTTC.

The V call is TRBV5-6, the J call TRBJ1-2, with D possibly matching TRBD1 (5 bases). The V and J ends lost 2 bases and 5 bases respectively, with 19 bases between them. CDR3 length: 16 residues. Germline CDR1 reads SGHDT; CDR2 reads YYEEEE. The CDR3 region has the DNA TGTGCCAGCAGCTTCCGCCTCGGGGGATTCGAGTATGGCTACACCTTC. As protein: CASSFRLGGFEYGYTF.

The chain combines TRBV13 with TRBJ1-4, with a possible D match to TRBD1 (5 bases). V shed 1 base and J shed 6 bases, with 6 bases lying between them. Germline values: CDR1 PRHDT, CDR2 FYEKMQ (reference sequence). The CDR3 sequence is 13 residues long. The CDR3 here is CASSLARDEKLFF. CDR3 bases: TGTGCCAGCAGCTTAGCCAGGGATGAAAAACTGTTTTTT.

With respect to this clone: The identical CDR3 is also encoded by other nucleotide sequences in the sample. This CDR3 is CASSLGQGNYGYTF. CDR3 sequence (DNA): TGCGCCAGCAGCTTGGGACAGGGGAACTATGGCTACACCTTC. The chain carries TRBV5-1 and TRBJ1-2; 8 bases are shared with TRBD1. V shed 0 bases, J shed 2 bases, and the junction held 0 bases outside the gene matches. Germline CDR1 is SGHRS and CDR2 is YFSETQ. The CDR3 is made up of 14 amino acids. The complete variable domain, with remaining parts taken from reference TRBV5-1 and TRBJ1-2, reads KAGVTQTPRYLIKTRGQQVTLSCSPISGHRSVSWYQQTPGQGLQFLFEYFSETQRNKGNFPGRFSGRQFSNSRSEMNVSTLELGDSALYLCASSLGQGNYGYTFGSGTRLTVV.

In DNA, the CDR3 is TGCGCCAGCAGCTTGACTAGCGGGGGGTCCTCCTACAATGAGCAGTTCTTC. This encodes CASSLTSGGSSYNEQFF. J is TRBJ2-1 and V is TRBV5-1; TRBD2 matches at 12 bases. With V trimmed by 1 base and J by 0 bases, 2 bases remained unmatched. Germline CDR1 is SGHRS and CDR2 is YFSETQ. The CDR3 spans 17 residues.

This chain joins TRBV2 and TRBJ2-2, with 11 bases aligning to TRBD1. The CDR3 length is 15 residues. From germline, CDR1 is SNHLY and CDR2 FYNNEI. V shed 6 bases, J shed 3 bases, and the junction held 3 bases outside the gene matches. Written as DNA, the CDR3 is TGTGCCAGCAGCGAGGGACAGGGGGACACCGGGGAGCTGTTTTTT. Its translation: CASSEGQGDTGELFF. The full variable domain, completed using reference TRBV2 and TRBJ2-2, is EPEVTQTPSHQVTQMGQEVILRCVPISNHLYFYWYRQILGQKVEFLVSFYNNEISEKSEIFDDQFSVERPDGSNFTLKIRSTKLEDSAMYFCASSEGQGDTGELFFGEGSRLTVL.

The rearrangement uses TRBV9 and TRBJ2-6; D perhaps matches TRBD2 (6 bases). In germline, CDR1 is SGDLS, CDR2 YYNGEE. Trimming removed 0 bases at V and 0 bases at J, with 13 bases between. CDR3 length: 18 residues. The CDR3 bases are TGTGCCAGCAGCGTAGAGGATGGGGAGGCCTCTGGGGCCAACGTCCTGACTTTC. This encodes CASSVEDGEASGANVLTF.

CDR3 DNA sequence: TGTGCCAGTAGTATTCCCCGGAGTCTGGGCCGGACGGATTATGGCTACACCTTC. It encodes CASSIPRSLGRTDYGYTF. The V and J genes are TRBV19 and TRBJ1-2; D remains ambiguous. Trimming took 3 bases from V and 5 from J, leaving 25 bases between them. CDR1 and CDR2 (germline): LNHDA, SQIVND (reference sequence). CDR3 length: 18 amino acids.